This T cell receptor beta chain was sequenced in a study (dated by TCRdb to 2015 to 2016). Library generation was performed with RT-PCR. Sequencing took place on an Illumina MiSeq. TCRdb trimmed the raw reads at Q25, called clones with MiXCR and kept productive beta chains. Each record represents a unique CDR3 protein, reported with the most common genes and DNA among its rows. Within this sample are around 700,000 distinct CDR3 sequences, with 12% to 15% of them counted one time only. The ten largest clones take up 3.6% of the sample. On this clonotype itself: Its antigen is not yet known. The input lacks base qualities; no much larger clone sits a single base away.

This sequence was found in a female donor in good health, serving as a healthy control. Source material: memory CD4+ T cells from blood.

The CDR3 is CASCRDTGELFF. The DNA reads as follows: TGTGCTAGTTGTCGGGACACCGGGGAGCTGTTTTTT. Recombination linked TRBV12-5 to TRBJ2-2, with the D segment identity uncertain. Reading the germline V gene gives CDR1 LGHNT and CDR2 FRNRAP. Trimming at the junction amounts to 8 bases on V and 3 bases on J, and the germline ends lie 7 bases apart. The CDR3 goes from the cysteine to the phenylalanine over 12 residues. CDR3 DNA only is kept here, 36 bases in frame from base 1.